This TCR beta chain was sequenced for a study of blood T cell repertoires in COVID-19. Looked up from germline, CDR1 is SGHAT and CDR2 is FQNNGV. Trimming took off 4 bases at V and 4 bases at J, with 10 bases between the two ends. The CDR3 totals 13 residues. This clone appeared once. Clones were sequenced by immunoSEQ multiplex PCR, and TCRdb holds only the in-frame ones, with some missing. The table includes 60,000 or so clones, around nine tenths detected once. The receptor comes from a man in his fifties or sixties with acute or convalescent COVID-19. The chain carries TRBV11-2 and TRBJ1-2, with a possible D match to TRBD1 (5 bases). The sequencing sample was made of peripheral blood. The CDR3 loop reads CASSSFQGYGYTF. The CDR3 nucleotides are TGTGCCAGCAGCTCGTTCCAGGGCTATGGCTACACCTTC.